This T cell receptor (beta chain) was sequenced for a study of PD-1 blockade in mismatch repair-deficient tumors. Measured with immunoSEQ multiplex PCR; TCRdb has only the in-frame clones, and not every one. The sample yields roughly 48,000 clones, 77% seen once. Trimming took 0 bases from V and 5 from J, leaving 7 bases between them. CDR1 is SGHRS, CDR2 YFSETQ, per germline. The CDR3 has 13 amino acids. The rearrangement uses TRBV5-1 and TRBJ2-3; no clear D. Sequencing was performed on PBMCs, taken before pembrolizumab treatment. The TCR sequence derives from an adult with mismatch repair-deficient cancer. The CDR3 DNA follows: TGCGCCAGCAGCTTGGCCGGTGGAGATACGCAGTATTTT. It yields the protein CASSLAGGDTQYF.